The sequence of this T cell receptor beta chain was determined in a study of T cell clusters in autoimmune cytopenias. Study-level points and caveats: Compared with active autoimmune hepatitis patients, healthy donors showed around 3-fold more exclusive TRB clusters. TRB repertoire shifts in secondary cytopenia and chronic lymphocytic leukemia mostly reflected lymphoma, not autoimmunity. Clustering suggested that physiological T cell clusters were missing in primary autoimmune cytopenia patients. Functional roles of the in silico T cell clusters still await experimental validation.

Each sample's input was roughly 230 ng genomic DNA, roughly 40,000 genome equivalents. With respect to this clonotype: The antigen remains undetermined.

Germline assignment: CDR1 MNHEY and CDR2 SMNVEV (reference sequence). The CDR3 runs 14 residues. TRB was amplified by touch-down multiplex PCR, primer pools A and B combined. From the multiplex PCR reads, TCRdb lists one entry per CDR3 protein and no DNA. The table gives 7,000 to 9,000 distinct CDR3 sequences; the top ten clones make up roughly a third of it. This same sample was also taken into another study, of T cell repertoires in aging, cancer and after chemotherapy.

The sequence derives from a human donor with an autoimmune cytopenia or autoimmune hepatitis (not recorded which). This chain joins TRBV27 and TRBJ2-5; the TRBD1 assignment by TCRdb is unverifiable without DNA. Sequencing input: peripheral blood. This CDR3 is CASSPRGAVETQYF.